This is a list of T cell receptor beta chains from one sample in a study of shared clonotypes between healthy human individuals. Data came from immunoSEQ multiplex PCR; TCRdb stores just in-frame clones and leaves some out. The top ten hold 9.5% to 15% of the sample, which has fewer than 700,000 clones, roughly 79% seen once. The specimen was PBMCs. The source is a woman between 35 and 50 years old in good health. Some clones in this sample may be carry-over from other donors' samples. Both conserved end residues are part of each CDR3.

TRBV9	TRBJ1-1	CASSLRGGLGDTEAFF
TRBV10-2	TRBJ2-7	CASSAAGNEQYF
TRBV7-9	TRBJ2-3	CASSTAGTDTQYF
TRBV11-2	TRBJ2-3	CASSLSPGTSGSTQYF
TRBV18	TRBJ2-5	CASSQNQNNQETQYF
TRBV11-3	TRBJ1-6	CASSRGGNSPLHF
TRBV7-8	TRBJ2-7	CASSLGSRAFYYEQYF
TRBV5-1	TRBJ2-3	CASSLGQSTDTQYF
TRBV7-9	TRBJ2-3	CASSLSIRLAGGSDTQYF
TRBV19	TRBJ2-3	CASSIAGGDTQYF
TRBV6-6	TRBJ2-1	CASSSRQGGANEQFF
TRBV11-2	TRBJ2-5	CASSSGYVAVSGTQYF
TRBV27	TRBJ2-1	CASSLWLAGGQGEQFF
TRBV5-1	TRBJ1-5	CASCDPVDRYQPQHF